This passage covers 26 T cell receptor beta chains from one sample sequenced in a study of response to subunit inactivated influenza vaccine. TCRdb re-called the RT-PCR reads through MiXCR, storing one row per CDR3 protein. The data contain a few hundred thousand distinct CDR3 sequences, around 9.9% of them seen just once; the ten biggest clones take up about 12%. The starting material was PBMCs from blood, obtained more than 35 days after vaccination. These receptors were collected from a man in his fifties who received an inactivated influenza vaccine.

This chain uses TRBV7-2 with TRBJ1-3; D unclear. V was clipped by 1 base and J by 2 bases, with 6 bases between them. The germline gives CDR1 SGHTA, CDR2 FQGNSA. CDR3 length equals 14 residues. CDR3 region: CASSLGSAGNTIYF. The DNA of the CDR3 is TGTGCCAGCAGCTTAGGGTCGGCTGGAAACACCATATATTTT.

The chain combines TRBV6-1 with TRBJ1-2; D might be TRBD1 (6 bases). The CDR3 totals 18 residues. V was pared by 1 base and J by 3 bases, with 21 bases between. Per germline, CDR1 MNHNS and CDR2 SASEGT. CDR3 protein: CASSEEGWTDSYYYGYTF. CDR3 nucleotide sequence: TGTGCCAGCAGTGAAGAAGGGTGGACAGATTCCTACTACTATGGCTACACCTTC.

Here the CDR3 DNA reads TGTGCCCCCCACGGGACAGGGTGGAACGGGGAGCTGTTTTTT. Residues: CAPHGTGWNGELFF. The rearrangement joins TRBV19 to TRBJ2-2, with TRBD1 identical over 9 bases. Looked up from germline, CDR1 is LNHDA and CDR2 is SQIVND (reference sequence). V shed 11 bases and J 7 bases; nucleotides not matched to a gene: 11. The CDR3 runs to 14 residues.

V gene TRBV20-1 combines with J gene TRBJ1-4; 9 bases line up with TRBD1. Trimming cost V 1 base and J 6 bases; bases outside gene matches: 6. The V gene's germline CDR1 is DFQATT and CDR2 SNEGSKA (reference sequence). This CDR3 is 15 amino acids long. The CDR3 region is CSARANRDRDEKLFF. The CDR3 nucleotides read TGCAGTGCTAGAGCGAACCGGGACAGGGATGAAAAACTGTTTTTT.

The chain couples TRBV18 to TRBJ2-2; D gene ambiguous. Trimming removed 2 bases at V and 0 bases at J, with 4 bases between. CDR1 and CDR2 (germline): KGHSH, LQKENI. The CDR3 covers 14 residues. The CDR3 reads CASSPDTNTGELFF. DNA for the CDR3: TGTGCCAGCTCACCAGACACGAACACCGGGGAGCTGTTTTTT.

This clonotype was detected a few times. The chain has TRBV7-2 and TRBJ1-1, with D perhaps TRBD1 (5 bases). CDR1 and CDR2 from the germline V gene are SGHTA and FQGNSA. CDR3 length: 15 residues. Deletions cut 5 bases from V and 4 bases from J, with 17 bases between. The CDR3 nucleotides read TGTGCCAGCAGCCTCCCCGGCAGGGCGGGCACTGAAGCTTTCTTT. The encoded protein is CASSLPGRAGTEAFF.

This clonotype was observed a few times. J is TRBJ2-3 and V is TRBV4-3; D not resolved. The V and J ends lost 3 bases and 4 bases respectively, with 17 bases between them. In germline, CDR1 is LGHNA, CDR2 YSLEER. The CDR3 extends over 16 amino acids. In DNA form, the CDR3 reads TGCGCCAGCAGCCAGGCCCTGGCAGGTTATGCAGATACGCAGTATTTT. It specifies CASSQALAGYADTQYF.

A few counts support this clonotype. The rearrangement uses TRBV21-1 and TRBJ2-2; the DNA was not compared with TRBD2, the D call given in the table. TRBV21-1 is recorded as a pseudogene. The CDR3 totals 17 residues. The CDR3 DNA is TGTGCCAGCAGCAAAAACCTAGCTGAATACGACACCGGGGAGCTGTTTTTT. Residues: CASSKNLAEYDTGELFF.

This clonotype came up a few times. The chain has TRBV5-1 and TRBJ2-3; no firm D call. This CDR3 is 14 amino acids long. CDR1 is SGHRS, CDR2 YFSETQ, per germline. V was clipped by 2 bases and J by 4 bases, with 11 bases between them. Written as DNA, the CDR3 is TGCGCCAGCAGCTTCGTGTTAGGTGCAGATACGCAGTATTTT. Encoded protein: CASSFVLGADTQYF.

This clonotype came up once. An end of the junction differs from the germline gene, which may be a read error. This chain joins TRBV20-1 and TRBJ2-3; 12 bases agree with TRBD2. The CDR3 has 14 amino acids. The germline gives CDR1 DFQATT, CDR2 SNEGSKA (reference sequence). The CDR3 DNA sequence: TGCAGTTCTAGCGGGGGGGCCCGCACAGATACGCAGTATTTT. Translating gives CSSSGGARTDTQYF.

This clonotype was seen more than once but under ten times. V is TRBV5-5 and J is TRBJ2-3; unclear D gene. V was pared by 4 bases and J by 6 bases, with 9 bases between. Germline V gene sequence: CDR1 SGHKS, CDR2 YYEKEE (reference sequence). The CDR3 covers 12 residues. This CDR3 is CASSPVVDTQYF. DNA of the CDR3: TGTGCCAGCAGCCCGGTGGTTGATACGCAGTATTTT.

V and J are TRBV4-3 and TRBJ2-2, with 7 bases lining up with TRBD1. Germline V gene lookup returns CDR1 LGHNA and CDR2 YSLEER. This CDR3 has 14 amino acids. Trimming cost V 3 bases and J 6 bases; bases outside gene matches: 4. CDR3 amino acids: CASSHSTGPGELFF. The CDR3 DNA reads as TGCGCCAGCAGCCATTCGACAGGGCCCGGGGAGCTGTTTTTT.

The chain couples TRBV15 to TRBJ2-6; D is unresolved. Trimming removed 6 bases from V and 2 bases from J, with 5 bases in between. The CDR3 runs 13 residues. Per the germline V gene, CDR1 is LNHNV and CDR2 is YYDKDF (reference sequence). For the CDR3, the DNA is TGTGCCACCAGAGGGCCTGGGGCCAACGTCCTGACTTTC. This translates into CATRGPGANVLTF.

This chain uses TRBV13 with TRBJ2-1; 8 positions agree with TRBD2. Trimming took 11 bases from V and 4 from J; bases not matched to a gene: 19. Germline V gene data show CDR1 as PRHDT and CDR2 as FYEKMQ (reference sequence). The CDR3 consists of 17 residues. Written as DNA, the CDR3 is TGTGCCTTCTGTTTCCAGCTAAGCGGGGGCAAATACAATGAGCAGTTCTTC. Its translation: CAFCFQLSGGKYNEQFF.

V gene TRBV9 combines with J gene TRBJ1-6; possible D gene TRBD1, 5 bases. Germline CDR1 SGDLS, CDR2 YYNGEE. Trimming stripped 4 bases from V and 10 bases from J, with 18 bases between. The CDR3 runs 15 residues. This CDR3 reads CASSPSGGIRSPLHF. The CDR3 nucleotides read TGTGCCAGCAGCCCGAGCGGGGGGATCCGGTCACCCCTCCACTTT.

The CDR3 DNA reads as TGTGCCACCGGGGTCCGTTTGGATGAGCAGTTCTTC. Protein: CATGVRLDEQFF. This chain connects TRBV24-1 to TRBJ2-1; D remains ambiguous. V lost 9 bases, J lost 8 bases, and 13 bases lay in between. Germline assignment: CDR1 KGHDR and CDR2 SFDVKD. The CDR3 is 12 amino acids.

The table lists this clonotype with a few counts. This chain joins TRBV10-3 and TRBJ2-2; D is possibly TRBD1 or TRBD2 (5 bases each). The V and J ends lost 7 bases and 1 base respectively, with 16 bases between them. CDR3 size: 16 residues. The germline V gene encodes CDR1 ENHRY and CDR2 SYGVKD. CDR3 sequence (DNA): TGTGCCATCAAAAACTCCGGGACCGGGAACACCGGGGAGCTGTTTTTT. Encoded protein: CAIKNSGTGNTGELFF.

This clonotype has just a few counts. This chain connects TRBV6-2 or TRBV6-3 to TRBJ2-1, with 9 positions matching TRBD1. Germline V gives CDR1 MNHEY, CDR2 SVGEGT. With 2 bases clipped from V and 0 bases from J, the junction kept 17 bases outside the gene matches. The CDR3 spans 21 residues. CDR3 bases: TGTGCCAGCAGTTACCCATCCGGGACAGGGAATTTTCTTAACTCCTACAATGAGCAGTTCTTC. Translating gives CASSYPSGTGNFLNSYNEQFF.

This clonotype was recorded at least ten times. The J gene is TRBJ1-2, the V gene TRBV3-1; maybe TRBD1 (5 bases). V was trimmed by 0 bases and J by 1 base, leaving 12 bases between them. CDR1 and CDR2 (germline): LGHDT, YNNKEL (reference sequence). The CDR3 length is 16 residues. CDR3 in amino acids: CASSQDGAPLNYGYTF. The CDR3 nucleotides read TGTGCCAGCAGCCAAGATGGGGCCCCACTTAACTATGGCTACACCTTC.

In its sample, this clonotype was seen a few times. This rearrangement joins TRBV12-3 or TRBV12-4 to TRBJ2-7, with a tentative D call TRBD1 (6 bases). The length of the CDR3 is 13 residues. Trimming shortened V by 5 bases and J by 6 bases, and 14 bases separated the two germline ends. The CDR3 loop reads CASSQVTGIEQYF. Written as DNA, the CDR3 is TGTGCCAGCAGTCAAGTCACAGGGATCGAGCAGTACTTC.

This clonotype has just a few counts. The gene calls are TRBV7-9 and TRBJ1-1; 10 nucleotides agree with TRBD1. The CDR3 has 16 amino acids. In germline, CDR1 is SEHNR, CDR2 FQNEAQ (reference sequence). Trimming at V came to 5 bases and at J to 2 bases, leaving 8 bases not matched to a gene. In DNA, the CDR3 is TGTGCCAGCAGCCCCGGGACAGGGGTAAGCAACACTGAAGCTTTCTTT. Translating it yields CASSPGTGVSNTEAFF.

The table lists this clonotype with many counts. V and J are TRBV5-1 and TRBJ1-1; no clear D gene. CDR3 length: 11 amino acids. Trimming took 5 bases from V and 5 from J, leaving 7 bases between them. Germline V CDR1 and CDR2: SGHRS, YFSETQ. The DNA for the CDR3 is TGCGCCAGCAGAGGTGAAACTGAAGCTTTCTTT. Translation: CASRGETEAFF. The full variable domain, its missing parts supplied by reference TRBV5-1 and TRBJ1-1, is KAGVTQTPRYLIKTRGQQVTLSCSPISGHRSVSWYQQTPGQGLQFLFEYFSETQRNKGNFPGRFSGRQFSNSRSEMNVSTLELGDSALYLCASRGETEAFFGQGTRLTVV.

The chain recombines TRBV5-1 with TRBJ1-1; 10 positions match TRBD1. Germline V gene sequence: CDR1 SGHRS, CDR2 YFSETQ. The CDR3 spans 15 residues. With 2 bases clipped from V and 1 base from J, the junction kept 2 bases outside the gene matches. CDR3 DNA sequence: TGCGCCAGCAGCTTCCGGACAGGGGGGAACACTGAAGCTTTCTTT. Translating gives CASSFRTGGNTEAFF.

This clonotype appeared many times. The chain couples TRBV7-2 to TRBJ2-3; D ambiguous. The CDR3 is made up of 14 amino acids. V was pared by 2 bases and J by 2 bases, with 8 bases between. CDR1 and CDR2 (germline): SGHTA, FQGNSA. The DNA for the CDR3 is TGTGCCAGCAGCTTAAGGCGGAACACAGATACGCAGTATTTT. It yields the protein CASSLRRNTDTQYF.

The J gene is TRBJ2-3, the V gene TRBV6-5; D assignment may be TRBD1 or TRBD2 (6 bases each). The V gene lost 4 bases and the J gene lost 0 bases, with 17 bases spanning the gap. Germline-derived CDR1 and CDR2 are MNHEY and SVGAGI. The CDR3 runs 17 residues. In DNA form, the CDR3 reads TGTGCCAGCAGTTCCTCCTACGGGGGCTCTAGCACAGATACGCAGTATTTT. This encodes CASSSSYGGSSTDTQYF.

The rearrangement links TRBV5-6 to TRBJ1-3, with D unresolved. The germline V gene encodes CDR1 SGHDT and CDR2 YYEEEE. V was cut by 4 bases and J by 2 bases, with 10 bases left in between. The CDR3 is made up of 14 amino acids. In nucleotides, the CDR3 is TGTGCCAGCAGCGATAGGAGGGCTGGAAACACCATATATTTT. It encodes CASSDRRAGNTIYF.